Listed here are 18 T cell receptor beta chains from one sample, sequenced in a study of cytomegalovirus exposure and HLA in healthy donors. 13 Jbeta primers and 60 Vbeta primers were used for the PCR. Clones were read by immunoSEQ multiplex PCR, and TCRdb kept only the in-frame ones, dropping some. This table has some 48,000 clones, over 60% appearing once. What was sequenced was PBMCs. The receptor set was obtained from a man aged 25 to 40 in good health and CMV-seropositive.

The chain couples TRBV15 to TRBJ1-3, with TRBD1 identical over 8 bases. Germline V lookup: CDR1 LNHNV, CDR2 YYDKDF (reference sequence). J was trimmed by 2 bases and V by 8 bases; bases with no gene match: 8. The CDR3 contains 15 residues. The DNA for the CDR3 is TGTGCCACCGGAACAGGGGGAGTAGCTGGAAACACCATATATTTT. Translating it yields CATGTGGVAGNTIYF.

This clone appeared once. The V and J genes are TRBV6-4 and TRBJ1-5; no firm D call. The CDR3 runs to 13 residues. V lost 3 bases and J lost 4, with 7 bases in between. Germline-derived CDR1 and CDR2 are MRHNA and SNTAGT. The DNA of the CDR3 is TGTGCCAGCAGTGAACAGAATAATCAGCCCCAGCATTTT. It translates to CASSEQNNQPQHF.

This chain joins TRBV6-6 and TRBJ2-5, with 7 positions matching TRBD2. CDR3 size: 15 residues. Germline V gene sequence: CDR1 MNHNY, CDR2 SVGAGI (reference sequence). The J segment lost 5 bases and the V segment lost 2 bases, leaving 8 bases of the junction unmatched. In DNA form, the CDR3 reads TGTGCCAGCAGTTACGTCGGCGGGGGAGGGGAGACCCAGTACTTC. This sequence encodes CASSYVGGGGETQYF.

As DNA, the CDR3 is TGCGCCAGCAGCGGCGACAGGGGTGGGACTGAAGCTTTCTTT. Encoded protein: CASSGDRGGTEAFF. The rearrangement links TRBV5-1 to TRBJ1-1; 8 bases match TRBD1. The CDR3 totals 14 residues. The ends lost 4 bases at V and 5 bases at J; junction bases unmatched: 7. Germline assignment: CDR1 SGHRS and CDR2 YFSETQ.

This clone has only a few counts. The genes are TRBV5-6 and TRBJ2-2; TRBD2 is a possible D gene (6 bases). V lost 5 bases and J 2 bases, leaving 16 bases between the germline ends. The CDR3 covers 16 residues. CDR1 is SGHDT, CDR2 YYEEEE, per germline. The CDR3 spells CASRQKLTSNTGELFF. CDR3 in DNA: TGTGCCAGCAGACAAAAACTGACTAGTAACACCGGGGAGCTGTTTTTT.

V gene TRBV18 combines with J gene TRBJ1-5, with D tentatively TRBD1 (6 bases). Trimming took off 4 bases at V and 0 bases at J, with 10 bases between the two ends. Per germline, CDR1 KGHSH and CDR2 LQKENI. The length of the CDR3 is 15 residues. CDR3 sequence reads: CASSLRTDSNQPQHF. Written as DNA, the CDR3 is TGTGCCAGCTCACTAAGGACAGATAGCAATCAGCCCCAGCATTTT.

V is TRBV6-5 and J is TRBJ2-3; 9 positions agree with TRBD1. The CDR3 contains 13 residues. CDR1 is MNHEY, CDR2 SVGAGI, per germline. V was clipped by 7 bases and J by 4 bases; unmatched bases: 3. CDR3 in DNA: TGTGCCAGCACGGGACAGGGTGCAGATACGCAGTATTTT. Translated, it gives CASTGQGADTQYF.

The CDR3, as DNA: TGCGCCAGCAGCTTGTCGGGGGGCCGCGACACTGAAGCTTTCTTT. This gives the protein CASSLSGGRDTEAFF. The chain uses TRBV5-1 and TRBJ1-1; TRBD1 is a possible D gene (6 bases). With 1 base removed from V and 3 bases from J, the gap between germline ends came to 13 bases. The CDR3 is 15 residues long. Germline assignment: CDR1 SGHRS and CDR2 YFSETQ.

This rearrangement joins TRBV6-5 to TRBJ2-5, with a tentative D call TRBD2 (6 bases). The V end was cut by 6 bases, the J end by 5 bases, with 16 bases between. Germline V lookup: CDR1 MNHEY, CDR2 SVGAGI. The CDR3 runs to 14 residues. The CDR3 DNA sequence: TGTGCCAGCAGCACCCGGCGGGGCTGGGAGACCCAGTACTTC. This gives the protein CASSTRRGWETQYF.

The chain joins TRBV19 to TRBJ2-1; possibly TRBD2 for D (7 bases). The V and J ends lost 3 bases and 7 bases respectively, with 16 bases between them. The CDR3 is 15 residues long. Germline V gene lookup returns CDR1 LNHDA and CDR2 SQIVND (reference sequence). The chain's CDR3 is CASSIRGGVGNEQFF. CDR3 in DNA: TGTGCCAGTAGTATTAGGGGGGGCGTCGGAAATGAGCAGTTCTTC.

The J gene is TRBJ2-7, the V gene TRBV27; 8 positions agree with TRBD2. With 6 bases clipped from V and 0 bases from J, the junction kept 7 bases outside the gene matches. The CDR3 length is 15 residues. Looked up from germline, CDR1 is MNHEY and CDR2 is SMNVEV (reference sequence). As DNA, the CDR3 is TGTGCCAGCAGAAGCGGCGGGGGGACCTCCTACGAGCAGTACTTC. Translation gives CASRSGGGTSYEQYF.

The rearrangement joins TRBV19 to TRBJ2-3, with 9 positions matching TRBD1. The CDR3 is made up of 15 amino acids. The ends lost 7 bases at V and 4 bases at J; junction bases unmatched: 9. Germline CDR1 reads LNHDA; CDR2 reads SQIVND (reference sequence). The CDR3 spells CASMSWGQGADTQYF. CDR3 sequence (DNA): TGTGCCAGTATGAGCTGGGGACAGGGAGCAGATACGCAGTATTTT. Full variable domain (outside the CDR3, taken from reference TRBV19 and TRBJ2-3): DGGITQSPKYLFRKEGQNVTLSCEQNLNHDAMYWYRQDPGQGLRLIYYSQIVNDFQKGDIAEGYSVSREKKESFPLTVTSAQKNPTAFYLCASMSWGQGADTQYFGPGTRLTVL.

This sequence joins TRBV7-3 and TRBJ2-7, with TRBD1 matching over 9 bases. Germline V gene sequence: CDR1 SGHTA, CDR2 FQGTGA. The CDR3 covers 17 residues. V gave up 2 bases and J gave up 2 bases; unmatched junction bases: 10. CDR3: CASSLGTGLTSAYEQYF. CDR3 nucleotides: TGTGCCAGCAGCTTAGGGACAGGGTTGACTTCGGCCTACGAGCAGTACTTC.

This chain links TRBV5-1 with TRBJ1-1, with 8 bases lining up with TRBD1. The CDR3 runs to 14 residues. The trim removed 2 bases at V and 4 bases at J, leaving 4 bases unmatched. Germline CDR1 reads SGHRS; CDR2 reads YFSETQ. The CDR3 DNA is TGCGCCAGCAGCTTCGGACAGGGCGGCACTGAAGCTTTCTTT. It translates to CASSFGQGGTEAFF.

This clone has a single count. V is TRBV28 and J is TRBJ2-3; 10 bases line up with TRBD2. V lost 6 bases, J lost 0 bases, and 9 bases stayed unmatched. This CDR3 is 17 amino acids long. Germline V CDR1 and CDR2: MDHEN, SYDVKM. The CDR3 loop is CASSYFGTSVSTDTQYF. The DNA of the CDR3 is TGTGCCAGCAGCTATTTCGGGACTAGCGTAAGCACAGATACGCAGTATTTT.

This clone appeared a single time. V is TRBV7-6 and J is TRBJ2-1; maybe TRBD2 (7 bases). The germline V gene encodes CDR1 SGHVS and CDR2 FNYEAQ. Trimming left V 5 bases short and J 3 bases short, with 17 bases between. The CDR3 sequence is 16 residues long. In nucleotides, the CDR3 is TGTGCCAGCAGCCGTGCCGCGGGGGCTATCTACAATGAGCAGTTCTTC. It encodes CASSRAAGAIYNEQFF.

This chain connects TRBV7-3 to TRBJ2-7; TRBD2 is a possible D gene (5 bases). Between the trimmed V and J ends, which lost 0 bases and 6 bases, there was a span of 9 bases. The CDR3 has 13 residues. CDR1 is SGHTA and CDR2 is FQGTGA in the germline V gene. The CDR3 spells CASSLTGGLEQYF. The CDR3 region has the DNA TGTGCCAGCAGCTTAACCGGCGGGCTCGAGCAGTACTTC.

The V and J genes are TRBV18 and TRBJ2-5; D is uncertain. V shed 2 bases and J shed 1 base, with 5 bases lying between them. The germline V gene encodes CDR1 KGHSH and CDR2 LQKENI. The length of the CDR3 is 13 residues. CDR3 nucleotide sequence: TGTGCCAGCTCACCAGCCAGCCAAGAGACCCAGTACTTC. Protein: CASSPASQETQYF. Full variable domain (missing parts from reference TRBV18 and TRBJ2-5): NAGVMQNPRHLVRRRGQEARLRCSPMKGHSHVYWYRQLPEEGLKFMVYLQKENIIDESGMPKERFSAEFPKEGPSILRIQQVVRGDSAAYFCASSPASQETQYFGPGTRLLVL.